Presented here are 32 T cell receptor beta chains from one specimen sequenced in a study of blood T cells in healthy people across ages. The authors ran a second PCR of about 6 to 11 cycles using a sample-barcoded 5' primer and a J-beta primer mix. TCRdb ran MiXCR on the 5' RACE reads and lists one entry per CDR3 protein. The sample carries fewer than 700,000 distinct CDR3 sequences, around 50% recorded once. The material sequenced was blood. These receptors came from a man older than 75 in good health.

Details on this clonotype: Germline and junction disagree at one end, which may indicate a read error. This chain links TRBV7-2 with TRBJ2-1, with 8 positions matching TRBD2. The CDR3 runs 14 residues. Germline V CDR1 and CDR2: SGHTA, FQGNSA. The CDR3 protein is CASSSGTSVNAQFF. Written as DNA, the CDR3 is TGTGCCAGCAGCAGCGGGACTAGTGTGAATGCGCAGTTCTTC. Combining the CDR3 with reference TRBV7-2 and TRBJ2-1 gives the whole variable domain GAGVSQSPSNKVTEKGKDVELRCDPISGHTALYWYRQSLGQGLEFLIYFQGNSAPDKSGLPSDRFSAERTGGSVSTLTIQRTQQEDSAVYLCASSSGTSVNAQFFGPGTRLTVL.

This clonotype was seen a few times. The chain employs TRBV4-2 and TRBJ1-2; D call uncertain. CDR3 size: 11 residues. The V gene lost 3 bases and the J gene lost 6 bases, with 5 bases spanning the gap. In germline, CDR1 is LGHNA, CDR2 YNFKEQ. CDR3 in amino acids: CASSHRNGYTF. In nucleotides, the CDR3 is TGTGCCAGCAGCCACAGGAATGGCTACACCTTC.

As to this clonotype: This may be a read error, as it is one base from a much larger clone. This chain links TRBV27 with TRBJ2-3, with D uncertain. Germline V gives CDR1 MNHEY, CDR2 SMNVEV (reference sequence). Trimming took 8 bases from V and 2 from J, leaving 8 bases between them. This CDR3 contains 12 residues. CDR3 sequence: CASGSPTDTQYF. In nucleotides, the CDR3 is TGTGCCAGCGGTTCCCCCACAGATACGCAGTATTTT.

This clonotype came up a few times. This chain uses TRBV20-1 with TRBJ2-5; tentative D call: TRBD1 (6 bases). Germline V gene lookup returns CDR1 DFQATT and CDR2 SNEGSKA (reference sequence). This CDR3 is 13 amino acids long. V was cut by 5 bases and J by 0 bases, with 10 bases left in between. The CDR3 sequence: CSAEDRNQETQYF. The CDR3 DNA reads TGCAGTGCTGAAGACAGGAACCAAGAGACCCAGTACTTC.

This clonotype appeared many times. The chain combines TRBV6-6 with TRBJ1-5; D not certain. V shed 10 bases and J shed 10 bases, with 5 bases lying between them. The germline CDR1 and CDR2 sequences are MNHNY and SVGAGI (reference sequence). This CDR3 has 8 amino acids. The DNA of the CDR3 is TGTGCCACTAGCCCCCAGCATTTT. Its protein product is CATSPQHF.

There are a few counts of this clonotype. CDR3 sequence reads: CASSFKGGTGELFF. The CDR3, as DNA: TGTGCCAGCAGCTTTAAGGGCGGGACCGGGGAGCTGTTTTTT. The rearrangement uses TRBV7-2 and TRBJ2-2, with D possibly matching TRBD2 (5 bases). Trimming took 3 bases from V and 5 from J, leaving 10 bases between them. The CDR3 is 14 amino acids. Germline V gene data show CDR1 as SGHTA and CDR2 as FQGNSA.

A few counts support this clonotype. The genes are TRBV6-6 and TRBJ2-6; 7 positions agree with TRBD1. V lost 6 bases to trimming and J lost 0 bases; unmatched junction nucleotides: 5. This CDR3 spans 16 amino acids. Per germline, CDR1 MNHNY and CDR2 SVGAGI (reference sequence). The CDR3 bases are TGTGCCAGCAGCTCAGGGGGTGCCTCTGGGGCCAACGTCCTGACTTTC. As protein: CASSSGGASGANVLTF.

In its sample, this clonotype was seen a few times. Here the CDR3 DNA reads TGTGCCATCAGTGATGGCAGGGGGGAAGGCTACACCTTC. Translation gives CAISDGRGEGYTF. The chain carries TRBV10-3 and TRBJ1-2; 7 bases map to TRBD1. Germline trimming cut 3 bases from V and 8 bases from J; bases unmatched to any gene: 6. This CDR3 spans 13 amino acids. Germline V lookup: CDR1 ENHRY, CDR2 SYGVKD.

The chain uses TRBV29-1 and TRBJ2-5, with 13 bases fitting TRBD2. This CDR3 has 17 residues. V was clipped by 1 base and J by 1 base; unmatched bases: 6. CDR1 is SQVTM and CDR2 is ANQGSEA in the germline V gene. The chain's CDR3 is CSVEGWGLAGFQETQYF. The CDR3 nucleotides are TGCAGCGTTGAAGGTTGGGGACTAGCGGGGTTCCAAGAGACCCAGTACTTC.

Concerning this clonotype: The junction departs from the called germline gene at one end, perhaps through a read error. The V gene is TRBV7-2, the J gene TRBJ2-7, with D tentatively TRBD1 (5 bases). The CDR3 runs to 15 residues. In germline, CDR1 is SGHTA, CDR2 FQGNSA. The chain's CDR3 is CASSSPVSGFYEQDF. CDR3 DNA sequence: TGTGCCAGCAGCTCGCCCGTTTCAGGGTTCTACGAGCAGGACTTC.

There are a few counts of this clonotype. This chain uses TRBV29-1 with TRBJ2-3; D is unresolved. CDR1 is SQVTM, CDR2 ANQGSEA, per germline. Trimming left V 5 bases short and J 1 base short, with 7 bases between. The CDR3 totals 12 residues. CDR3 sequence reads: CSVSPGTDTQYF. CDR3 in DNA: TGCAGCGTTTCCCCCGGCACAGATACGCAGTATTTT.

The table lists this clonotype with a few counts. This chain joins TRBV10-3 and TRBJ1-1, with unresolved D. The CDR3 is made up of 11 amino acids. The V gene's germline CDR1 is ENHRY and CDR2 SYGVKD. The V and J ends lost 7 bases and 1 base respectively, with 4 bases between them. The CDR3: CAIKKNTEAFF. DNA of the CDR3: TGTGCCATCAAGAAGAACACTGAAGCTTTCTTT.

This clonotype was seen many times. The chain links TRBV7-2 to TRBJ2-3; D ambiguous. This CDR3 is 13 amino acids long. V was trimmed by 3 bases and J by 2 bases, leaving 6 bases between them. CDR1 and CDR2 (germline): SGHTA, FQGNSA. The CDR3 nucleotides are TGTGCCAGCAGCTTGGCGATCACAGATACGCAGTATTTT. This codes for CASSLAITDTQYF.

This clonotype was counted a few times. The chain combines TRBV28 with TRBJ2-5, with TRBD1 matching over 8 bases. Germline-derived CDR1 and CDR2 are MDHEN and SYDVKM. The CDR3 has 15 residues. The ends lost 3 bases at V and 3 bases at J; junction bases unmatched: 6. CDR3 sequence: CASSFTRTGKETQYF. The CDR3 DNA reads TGTGCCAGCAGTTTCACCCGGACAGGGAAAGAGACCCAGTACTTC.

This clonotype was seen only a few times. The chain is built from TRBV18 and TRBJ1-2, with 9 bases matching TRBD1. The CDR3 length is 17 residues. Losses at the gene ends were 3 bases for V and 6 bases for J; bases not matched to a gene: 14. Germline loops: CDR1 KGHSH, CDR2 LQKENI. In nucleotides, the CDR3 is TGTGCCAGCTCACCTACAGGGGGCGGATCGTCCCTAAATGGCTACACCTTC. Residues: CASSPTGGGSSLNGYTF.

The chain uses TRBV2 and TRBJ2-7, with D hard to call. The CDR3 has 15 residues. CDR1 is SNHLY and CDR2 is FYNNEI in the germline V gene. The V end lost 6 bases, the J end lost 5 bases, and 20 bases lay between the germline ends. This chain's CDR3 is CASSALSTRPNEQYF. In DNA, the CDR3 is TGTGCCAGCAGCGCCCTGTCAACTCGACCCAACGAGCAGTACTTC.

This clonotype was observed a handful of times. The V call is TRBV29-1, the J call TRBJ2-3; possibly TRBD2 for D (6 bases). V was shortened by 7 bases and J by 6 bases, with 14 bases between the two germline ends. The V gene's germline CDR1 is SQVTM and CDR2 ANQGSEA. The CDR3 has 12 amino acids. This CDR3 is CSAPGVSDTQYF. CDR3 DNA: TGCAGCGCCCCGGGGGTTTCCGATACGCAGTATTTT.

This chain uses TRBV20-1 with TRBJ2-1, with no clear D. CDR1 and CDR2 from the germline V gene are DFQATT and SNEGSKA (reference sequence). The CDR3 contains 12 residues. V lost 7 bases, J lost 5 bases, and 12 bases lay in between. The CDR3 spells CSVKRPNNEQFF. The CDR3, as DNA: TGCAGTGTCAAAAGACCAAACAATGAGCAGTTCTTC.

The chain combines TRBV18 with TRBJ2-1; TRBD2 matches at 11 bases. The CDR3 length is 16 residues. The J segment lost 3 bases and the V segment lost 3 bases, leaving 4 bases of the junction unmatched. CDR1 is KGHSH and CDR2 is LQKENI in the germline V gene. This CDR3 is CASSPASGRSYNEQFF. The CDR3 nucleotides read TGTGCCAGCTCACCGGCTAGCGGGAGGAGCTACAATGAGCAGTTCTTC. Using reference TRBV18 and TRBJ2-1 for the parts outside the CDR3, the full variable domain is NAGVMQNPRHLVRRRGQEARLRCSPMKGHSHVYWYRQLPEEGLKFMVYLQKENIIDESGMPKERFSAEFPKEGPSILRIQQVVRGDSAAYFCASSPASGRSYNEQFFGPGTRLTVL.

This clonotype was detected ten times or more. CDR3 sequence: CASSYQPQHF. The CDR3 region has the DNA TGTGCCAGCAGTTACCAGCCCCAGCATTTT. The chain recombines TRBV6-6 with TRBJ1-5, with no clear D. Trimming took off 2 bases at V and 7 bases at J, with 0 bases between the two ends. Germline CDR1 and CDR2: MNHNY and SVGAGI (reference sequence). The length of the CDR3 is 10 residues.

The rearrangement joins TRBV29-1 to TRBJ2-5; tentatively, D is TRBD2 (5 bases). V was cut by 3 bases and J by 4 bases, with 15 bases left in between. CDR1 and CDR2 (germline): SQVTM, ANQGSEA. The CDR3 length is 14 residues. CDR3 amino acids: CSVEVRGIGETQYF. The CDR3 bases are TGCAGCGTTGAGGTCCGGGGAATAGGAGAGACCCAGTACTTC.

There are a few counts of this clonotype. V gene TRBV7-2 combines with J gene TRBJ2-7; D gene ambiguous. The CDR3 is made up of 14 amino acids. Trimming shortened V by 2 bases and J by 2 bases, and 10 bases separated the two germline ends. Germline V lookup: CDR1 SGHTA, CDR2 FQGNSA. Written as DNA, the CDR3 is TGTGCCAGCAGCTTAATGCAACGCACCTACGAGCAGTACTTC. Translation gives CASSLMQRTYEQYF.

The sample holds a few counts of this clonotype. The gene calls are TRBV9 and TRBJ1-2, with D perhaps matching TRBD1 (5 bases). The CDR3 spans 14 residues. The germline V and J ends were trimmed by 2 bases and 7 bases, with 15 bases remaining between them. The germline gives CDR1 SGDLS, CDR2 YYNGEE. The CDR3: CASSVDVGTGGYTF. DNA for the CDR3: TGTGCCAGCAGCGTGGACGTAGGGACTGGTGGCTACACCTTC.

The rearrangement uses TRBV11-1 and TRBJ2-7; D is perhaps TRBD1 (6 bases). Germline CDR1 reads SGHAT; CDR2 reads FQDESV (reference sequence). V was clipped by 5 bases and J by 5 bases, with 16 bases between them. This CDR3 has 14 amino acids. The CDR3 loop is CASSVNRVPNEQYF. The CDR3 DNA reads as TGTGCCAGCAGCGTTAACAGGGTACCCAACGAGCAGTACTTC.

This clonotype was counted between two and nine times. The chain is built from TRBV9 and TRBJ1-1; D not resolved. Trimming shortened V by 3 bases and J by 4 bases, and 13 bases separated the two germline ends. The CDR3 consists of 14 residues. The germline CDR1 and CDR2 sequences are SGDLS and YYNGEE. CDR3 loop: CASSATGEGTEAFF. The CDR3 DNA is TGTGCCAGCAGCGCCACTGGAGAGGGCACTGAAGCTTTCTTT.

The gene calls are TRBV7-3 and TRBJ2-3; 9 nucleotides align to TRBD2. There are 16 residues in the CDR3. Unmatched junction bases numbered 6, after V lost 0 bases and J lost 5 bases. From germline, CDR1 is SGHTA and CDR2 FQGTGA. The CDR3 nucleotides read TGTGCCAGCAGCTTAACCGCTAGCGGGAAGGGAGATACGCAGTATTTT. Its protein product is CASSLTASGKGDTQYF.

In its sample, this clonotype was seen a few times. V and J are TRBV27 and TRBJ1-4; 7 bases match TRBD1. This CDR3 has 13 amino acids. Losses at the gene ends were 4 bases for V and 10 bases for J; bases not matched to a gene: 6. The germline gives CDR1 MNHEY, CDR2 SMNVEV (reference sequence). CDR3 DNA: TGTGCCAGCAGTTCCAGGGGGATTGGAAAACTGTTTTTT. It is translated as CASSSRGIGKLFF.

CDR3 sequence (DNA): TGTGCCAGCAGTTCCCAGGGGGCCGGCCTTGCGACCCAGTACTTC. This gives the protein CASSSQGAGLATQYF. The chain joins TRBV28 to TRBJ2-5; 8 nucleotides agree with TRBD1. V dropped 4 bases and J dropped 7; count of bases not matched to a gene: 11. Germline V lookup: CDR1 MDHEN, CDR2 SYDVKM. The CDR3 totals 15 residues.

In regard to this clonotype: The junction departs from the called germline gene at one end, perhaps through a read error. The CDR3 sequence: CASNLQGGNTIYF. CDR3 in DNA: TGTGCCAGCAATTTACAGGGGGGAAACACCATATATTTT. The genes are TRBV12-3 or TRBV12-4 and TRBJ1-3, with TRBD1 identical over 7 bases. This CDR3 contains 13 residues.

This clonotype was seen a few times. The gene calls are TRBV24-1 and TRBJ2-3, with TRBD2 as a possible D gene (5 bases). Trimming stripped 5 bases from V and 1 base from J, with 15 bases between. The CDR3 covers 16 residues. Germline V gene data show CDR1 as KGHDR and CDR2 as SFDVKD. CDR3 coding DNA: TGTGCCACCAGTGGAATCAGGTCGGAGGGCACAGATACGCAGTATTTT. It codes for CATSGIRSEGTDTQYF.

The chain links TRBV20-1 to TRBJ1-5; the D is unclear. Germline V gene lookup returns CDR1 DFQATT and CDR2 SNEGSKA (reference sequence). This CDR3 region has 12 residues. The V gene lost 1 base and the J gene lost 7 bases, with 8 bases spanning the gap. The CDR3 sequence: CSARVLSQPQHF. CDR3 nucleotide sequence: TGCAGTGCTAGAGTTTTGAGCCAGCCCCAGCATTTT.

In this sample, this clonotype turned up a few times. This chain's CDR3 is CASSQEGKRPLGYGYTF. DNA of the CDR3: TGTGCCAGCAGCCAAGAAGGGAAACGGCCGCTGGGCTATGGCTACACCTTC. This chain links TRBV3-1 with TRBJ1-2; D unresolved. The CDR3 length is 17 residues. The germline V gene encodes CDR1 LGHDT and CDR2 YNNKEL (reference sequence). V was shortened by 0 bases and J by 4 bases, with 18 bases between the two germline ends.